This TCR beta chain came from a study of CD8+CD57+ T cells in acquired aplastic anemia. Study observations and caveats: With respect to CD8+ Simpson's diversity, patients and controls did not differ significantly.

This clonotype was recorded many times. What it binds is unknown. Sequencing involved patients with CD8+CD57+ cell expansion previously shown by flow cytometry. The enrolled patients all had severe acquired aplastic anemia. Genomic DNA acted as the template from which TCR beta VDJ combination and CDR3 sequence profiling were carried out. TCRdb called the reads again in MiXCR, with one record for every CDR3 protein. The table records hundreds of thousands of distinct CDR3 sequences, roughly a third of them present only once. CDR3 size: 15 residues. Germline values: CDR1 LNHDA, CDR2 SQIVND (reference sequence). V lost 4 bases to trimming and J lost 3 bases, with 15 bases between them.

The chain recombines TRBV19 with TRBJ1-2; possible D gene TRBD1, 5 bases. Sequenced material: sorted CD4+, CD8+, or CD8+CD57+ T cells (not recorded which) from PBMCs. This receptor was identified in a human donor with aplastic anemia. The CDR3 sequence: CASSRAGRVDYGYTF. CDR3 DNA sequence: TGTGCCAGTAGTAGGGCAGGGCGCGTTGACTATGGCTACACCTTC.